Sequencing of this T cell receptor beta chain was carried out in a study of cytomegalovirus exposure and HLA in healthy donors. V was shortened by 6 bases and J by 2 bases, with 13 bases between the two germline ends. Germline lookup yields CDR1 SNHLY and CDR2 FYNNEI. CDR3 length: 14 amino acids. PCR amplification relied on 60 Vbeta primers (plus 13 Jbeta primers). Data came from immunoSEQ multiplex PCR; TCRdb stores just in-frame clones and leaves some out. Recorded here are more than 200,000 clones; the top ten clones represent roughly 0.98%. This chain connects TRBV2 to TRBJ1-1; D is perhaps TRBD1 (6 bases). This receptor was identified in a woman in her twenties or thirties in good health and CMV-seropositive. The sequencing input was PBMCs. The CDR3 DNA reads as TGTGCCAGCAGCGTACAGGGCATTAACACTGAAGCTTTCTTT. It codes for CASSVQGINTEAFF.